These 25 T cell receptor beta chains came from one sample sequenced in a study of blood T cell repertoires in COVID-19. Produced via immunoSEQ multiplex PCR; TCRdb's table is partial and in-frame only. The table has 170,000 or so clones, about 88% seen once. Specimen: PBMCs or T cells enriched from blood (not recorded which). Receptors originate from a woman between 50 and 59 years old who had recovered from COVID-19.

The J gene is TRBJ2-7, the V gene TRBV2; D is ambiguous. This CDR3 is built from 13 residues. The V end lost 4 bases, the J end lost 3 bases, and 10 bases lay between the germline ends. Per the germline V gene, CDR1 is SNHLY and CDR2 is FYNNEI. The CDR3 bases are TGTGCCAGCAGTGGACAACTGGACTACGAGCAGTACTTC. Amino acids: CASSGQLDYEQYF.

CDR3 loop: CASSQAKGGTDTQYF. In DNA, the CDR3 is TGTGCCAGCAGCCAAGCTAAGGGGGGCACAGATACGCAGTATTTT. J is TRBJ2-3 and V is TRBV3-1 (or the pseudogene TRBV3-2); weak D call: TRBD1 (6 bases). Germline V gene lookup returns CDR1 LGHDT and CDR2 YNNKEL (reference sequence). Trimming left V 1 base short and J 1 base short, with 9 bases between. CDR3 length equals 15 residues.

The chain couples TRBV5-1 to TRBJ2-3; TRBD2 matches 7 bases. The CDR3 totals 16 residues. The J segment lost 3 bases and the V segment lost 2 bases, leaving 9 bases of the junction unmatched. The germline CDR1 and CDR2 sequences are SGHRS and YFSETQ. This CDR3 is CASSLITGGRTDTQYF. Here the CDR3 DNA reads TGCGCCAGCAGCTTAATAACGGGAGGAAGGACAGATACGCAGTATTTT.

V usage is TRBV6-2 or TRBV6-3 and J usage is TRBJ2-7; perhaps TRBD2 as D (7 bases). The CDR3 loop spans 16 amino acids. Looked up from germline, CDR1 is MNHEY and CDR2 is SVGEGT. V gave up 2 bases and J gave up 3 bases, with 17 bases separating them. The CDR3 coding sequence is TGTGCCAGCAGTTACCAACAGGGAGGGAAGGGCTACGAGCAGTACTTC. It encodes CASSYQQGGKGYEQYF.

As for this clone: The junction differs from germline at one of its ends, possibly a read error. The rearrangement links TRBV6-5 to TRBJ2-3; the match to TRBD1 covers 7 bases. The CDR3 has 16 residues. Per the germline V gene, CDR1 is MNHEY and CDR2 is SVGAGI. The CDR3 DNA is TGTGCCAGCATTTACCAGACAGGGATCCTCACAGATACGCAGTATTTT. This codes for CASIYQTGILTDTQYF.

The chain uses TRBV13 and TRBJ2-7; 8 positions agree with TRBD2. V trimming: 5 bases; J trimming: 3 bases; junction bases outside the gene matches: 9. CDR1 and CDR2 (germline): PRHDT, FYEKMQ (reference sequence). The CDR3 has 15 amino acids. In DNA form, the CDR3 reads TGTGCCAGCAGCCAAGCAGGGCTAGCGGGCTACGAGCAGTACTTC. Its translation is CASSQAGLAGYEQYF. Filled out from reference TRBV13 and TRBJ2-7, the complete variable domain reads AAGVIQSPRHLIKEKRETATLKCYPIPRHDTVYWYQQGPGQDPQFLISFYEKMQSDKGSIPDRFSAQQFSDYHSELNMSSLELGDSALYFCASSQAGLAGYEQYFGPGTRLTVT.

This clone has only one observation. The chain employs TRBV2 and TRBJ2-7; D perhaps matches TRBD1 (6 bases). The CDR3 sequence is 13 residues long. Germline V gene data show CDR1 as SNHLY and CDR2 as FYNNEI. V lost 11 bases, J lost 3 bases, and 17 bases lay in between. CDR3 protein: CAPQQARGYEQYF. CDR3 DNA sequence: TGTGCCCCTCAACAGGCCAGGGGCTACGAGCAGTACTTC. Full variable domain (outside the CDR3, taken from reference TRBV2 and TRBJ2-7): EPEVTQTPSHQVTQMGQEVILRCVPISNHLYFYWYRQILGQKVEFLVSFYNNEISEKSEIFDDQFSVERPDGSNFTLKIRSTKLEDSAMYFCAPQQARGYEQYFGPGTRLTVT.

The rearrangement joins TRBV5-8 to TRBJ2-4; D call uncertain. Germline loops: CDR1 SGHTS, CDR2 YDEGEE. The CDR3 is made up of 15 amino acids. Trimming pared 4 bases from V and 0 bases from J, leaving 11 bases between. CDR3 sequence: CASSPVLLAKNIQYF. In DNA form, the CDR3 reads TGTGCCAGCAGCCCCGTCTTGTTAGCCAAAAACATTCAGTACTTC.

This clone was picked up a small number of times. The chain uses TRBV10-3 and TRBJ1-3; a weak D match, TRBD1 (5 bases). CDR3 length: 15 residues. Germline CDR1 ENHRY, CDR2 SYGVKD. V lost 11 bases and J 0 bases, leaving 17 bases between the germline ends. CDR3 bases: TGTGCCTCTTCTAGCGGGGCCCTCTCTGGAAACACCATATATTTT. It yields the protein CASSSGALSGNTIYF.

V gene TRBV15 combines with J gene TRBJ2-5; 13 bases line up with TRBD2. CDR1 and CDR2 from the germline V gene are LNHNV and YYDKDF (reference sequence). The CDR3 runs 17 residues. With 1 base clipped from V and 6 bases from J, the junction kept 8 bases outside the gene matches. CDR3 coding DNA: TGTGCCACCAGCAGAGTTGGGACTAGCGGGACAGAAAAGACCCAGTACTTC. It yields the protein CATSRVGTSGTEKTQYF.

This sequence joins TRBV6-1 and TRBJ1-2; TRBD1 might be the D (6 bases). Trimming took 4 bases from V and 6 from J, leaving 12 bases between them. From germline, CDR1 is MNHNS and CDR2 SASEGT. This CDR3 is 13 amino acids long. The CDR3 coding sequence is TGTGCCAGCAGTGTCACAGGGAATGATGGCTACACCTTC. Its translation: CASSVTGNDGYTF.

The J gene is TRBJ1-1, the V gene TRBV27; D perhaps matches TRBD1 (5 bases). V was pared by 4 bases and J by 9 bases, with 21 bases between. This CDR3 comprises 15 residues. Germline CDR1 and CDR2: MNHEY and SMNVEV (reference sequence). The DNA of the CDR3 is TGTGCCAGCAGTTCCACTTATATGACAGCCCGGCAAGCTTTCTTT. The encoded protein is CASSSTYMTARQAFF.

The chain links TRBV9 to TRBJ2-1, with D unclear. Deletions cut 3 bases from V and 0 bases from J, with 10 bases between. The CDR3 has 15 amino acids. Germline lookup yields CDR1 SGDLS and CDR2 YYNGEE. The CDR3 is CASSATQSSYNEQFF. CDR3 in DNA: TGTGCCAGCAGCGCCACACAGAGCTCCTACAATGAGCAGTTCTTC.

This clone has just a few counts. The chain employs TRBV7-8 and TRBJ2-1; no clear D. This CDR3 comprises 15 residues. V lost 5 bases and J 3 bases, leaving 14 bases between the germline ends. The V gene's germline CDR1 is SGHVS and CDR2 FQNEAQ. The CDR3 region has the DNA TGTGCCAGCAGCACTACCACAACTAACTACAATGAGCAGTTCTTC. This sequence encodes CASSTTTTNYNEQFF.

The chain has TRBV14 and TRBJ2-2; the D gene is possibly TRBD1 (6 bases). The CDR3 is 16 amino acids. The germline gives CDR1 SGHDN, CDR2 FVKESK. With 4 bases removed from V and 0 bases from J, the gap between germline ends came to 12 bases. As DNA, the CDR3 is TGTGCCAGCAGCCCCAGACAGGCACCGAACACCGGGGAGCTGTTTTTT. Its protein is CASSPRQAPNTGELFF.

Only one count was recorded for this clone. V and J are TRBV7-2 and TRBJ2-1, with a tentative D call TRBD2 (5 bases). V gave up 3 bases and J gave up 10 bases, with 16 bases separating them. Germline V gene lookup returns CDR1 SGHTA and CDR2 FQGNSA. There are 14 residues in the CDR3. The CDR3 DNA reads as TGTGCCAGCAGCTTCACTAGTACATCGGGGGAGCAGTTCTTC. Translating gives CASSFTSTSGEQFF.

V and J are TRBV7-6 and TRBJ2-7; D is unclear. Per germline, CDR1 SGHVS and CDR2 FNYEAQ. V was cut by 3 bases and J by 4 bases, with 10 bases left in between. This CDR3 comprises 13 residues. CDR3 coding DNA: TGTGCCAGCAGCTTGAGACCCGGGTACGAGCAGTACTTC. This sequence encodes CASSLRPGYEQYF. The complete variable domain, with remaining parts taken from reference TRBV7-6 and TRBJ2-7, reads GAGVSQSPRYKVTKRGQDVALRCDPISGHVSLYWYRQALGQGPEFLTYFNYEAQQDKSGLPNDRFSAERPEGSISTLTIQRTEQRDSAMYRCASSLRPGYEQYFGPGTRLTVT.

The chain joins TRBV27 to TRBJ2-1, with 9 bases fitting TRBD2. This CDR3 contains 14 residues. The V gene end was trimmed by 6 bases and the J gene end by 4 bases; junction bases not matched to a gene: 4. Germline lookup yields CDR1 MNHEY and CDR2 SMNVEV (reference sequence). CDR3 sequence reads: CASRGLAVYNEQFF. CDR3 coding DNA: TGTGCCAGCAGGGGACTAGCAGTATACAATGAGCAGTTCTTC.

This sequence joins TRBV5-1 and TRBJ2-2; 9 bases fit TRBD2. Germline-derived CDR1 and CDR2 are SGHRS and YFSETQ. This CDR3 is built from 16 residues. The junction had 8 bases not matched to a gene; V was cut back by 4 bases and J by 4 bases. The CDR3 DNA reads TGCGCCAGCAGCCCCTTTAGCGGGAGACCCACCGGGGAGCTGTTTTTT. Translated: CASSPFSGRPTGELFF. Full variable domain (outside the CDR3, taken from reference TRBV5-1 and TRBJ2-2): KAGVTQTPRYLIKTRGQQVTLSCSPISGHRSVSWYQQTPGQGLQFLFEYFSETQRNKGNFPGRFSGRQFSNSRSEMNVSTLELGDSALYLCASSPFSGRPTGELFFGEGSRLTVL.

The rearrangement joins TRBV27 to TRBJ1-4; a weak D match, TRBD1 (5 bases). The CDR3 runs to 14 residues. Trimming shortened V by 5 bases and J by 5 bases, and 12 bases separated the two germline ends. Germline assignment: CDR1 MNHEY and CDR2 SMNVEV (reference sequence). The CDR3 loop reads CASSVRAPNEKLFF. The CDR3 coding sequence is TGTGCCAGCAGTGTCAGGGCTCCGAATGAAAAACTGTTTTTT.

V is TRBV2 and J is TRBJ1-1; D is unclear. Germline V gene lookup returns CDR1 SNHLY and CDR2 FYNNEI. V lost 3 bases, J lost 1 base, and 9 bases lay in between. The CDR3 contains 14 residues. CDR3 nucleotide sequence: TGTGCCAGCAGTGAGTCCTATTCGAACACTGAAGCTTTCTTT. This encodes CASSESYSNTEAFF.

This chain connects TRBV11-3 to TRBJ1-1, with TRBD1 as a possible D gene (5 bases). V gave up 5 bases and J gave up 4 bases, with 14 bases separating them. The V gene's germline CDR1 is SGHNT and CDR2 YENEEA. This CDR3 has 14 residues. The CDR3 reads CASSALTGTTEAFF. The CDR3 coding sequence is TGTGCCAGCAGCGCGCTAACAGGAACCACTGAAGCTTTCTTT.

The chain recombines TRBV30 with TRBJ2-1, with 8 bases identical to TRBD2. The CDR3 runs 14 residues. The germline V gene encodes CDR1 GTSNPN and CDR2 SVGIG (reference sequence). Trimming cost V 2 bases and J 6 bases; bases outside gene matches: 6. CDR3 in amino acids: CAWSRIAGFNEQFF. Written as DNA, the CDR3 is TGTGCCTGGAGTCGTATAGCGGGGTTCAATGAGCAGTTCTTC.

This clone was counted once. The V call is TRBV7-2, the J call TRBJ1-5; TRBD1 matches at 11 bases. The CDR3 sequence is 14 residues long. The V gene end was trimmed by 5 bases and the J gene end by 7 bases; junction bases not matched to a gene: 4. Germline V gives CDR1 SGHTA, CDR2 FQGNSA. The CDR3 loop is CASSPGQGDQPQHF. The CDR3 nucleotides read TGTGCCAGCAGCCCGGGACAGGGGGACCAGCCCCAGCATTTT. Using reference TRBV7-2 and TRBJ1-5 for the parts outside the CDR3, the full variable domain is GAGVSQSPSNKVTEKGKDVELRCDPISGHTALYWYRQSLGQGLEFLIYFQGNSAPDKSGLPSDRFSAERTGGSVSTLTIQRTQQEDSAVYLCASSPGQGDQPQHFGDGTRLSIL.

The chain uses TRBV6-5 and TRBJ2-2; tentatively, D is TRBD1 (5 bases). Per the germline V gene, CDR1 is MNHEY and CDR2 is SVGAGI. This CDR3 is 15 amino acids long. V shed 6 bases and J shed 5 bases, with 16 bases lying between them. The CDR3 is CASRAVGRGTGELFF. CDR3 DNA sequence: TGTGCCAGCAGGGCCGTGGGGCGCGGAACCGGGGAGCTGTTTTTT.